The rows below give T cell receptor beta chains drawn from one sample of a study of T cell responses to AZD1222 COVID-19 vaccine. Libraries were prepared by immunoSEQ multiplex PCR; TCRdb keeps only in-frame clonotypes and omits some of them. The sample consists of 95,000 to 100,000 clones, about 81% of them appearing once. The input for sequencing was peripheral blood, taken 28 days after the second AZD1222 dose. Source of these receptors: an adult who received the AZD1222 COVID-19 vaccine. CDR3s include the opening cysteine and the closing phenylalanine or tryptophan. A D gene is named only where the DNA matches it firmly. Clone size is not always given. Where it is, it says once, few, many or a class for expanded clones.

V,J,D,size,DNA,CDR3
TRBV6-5,TRBJ1-2,-,few,TGTGCCAGCAGTTACGGACAGTTAGGGTATGGCTACACCTTC,CASSYGQLGYGYTF
TRBV6-5,TRBJ2-7,-,-,TGTGCCAGCAGCAACGCGGGATTCGGCGAGCAGTACTTC,CASSNAGFGEQYF
TRBV5-4,TRBJ2-1,-,-,TGTGCCAGCAGCGTTGGGCCCCGCGGGGTGGGGGCCACGTCCTACAATGAGCAGTTCTTC,CASSVGPRGVGATSYNEQFF
TRBV10-3,TRBJ2-2,-,-,TGTGCCATCAGTGAGACCCGGGAAGCCGGGGAGCTGTTTTTT,CAISETREAGELFF
TRBV6-5,TRBJ1-1,-,-,TGTGCCAGCAGATTTGACAGTAGGAACACTGAAGCTTTCTTT,CASRFDSRNTEAFF
TRBV27,TRBJ1-2,-,-,TGTGCCAGCAGTTCCCAGACTACTTCCCTCTATGGCTACACCTTC,CASSSQTTSLYGYTF
TRBV18,TRBJ1-4,-,-,TGTGCCAGCTCACCAAGACAGGCGGGTGAAAAACTGTTTTTT,CASSPRQAGEKLFF
TRBV10-1,TRBJ1-2,TRBD1,-,TGCGCCAGCAGCTTGGACAGGGGTGGCGGCTACACCTTC,CASSLDRGGGYTF
TRBV27,TRBJ2-7,-,-,TGTGCCAGCAGTTTTGGGGCAGGCCTAGAGCAGTACTTC,CASSFGAGLEQYF
TRBV12-5,TRBJ1-5,-,-,TGTGCTAGTACATGGGAGAGGGGGCCCCAGCATTTT,CASTWERGPQHF
TRBV7-9,TRBJ2-7,-,-,TGTGCCAGCAGCGGCACCAACACAGGGACTGGAACCTACGAGCAGTACTTC,CASSGTNTGTGTYEQYF
TRBV6-2/TRBV6-3,TRBJ2-3,TRBD2,-,TGTGCCAGCAGTTACTCGACCGCACTAGCGGGAGCCACAGATACGCAGTATTTT,CASSYSTALAGATDTQYF
TRBV19,TRBJ1-1,-,-,TGTGCCAGCCCCGGGACATGGAACACTGAAGCTTTCTTT,CASPGTWNTEAFF
TRBV4-2,TRBJ1-1,TRBD1,-,TGTGCCAGCAGCCAGGGGGGGGACAGCGGTCCGAACACTGAAGCTTTCTTT,CASSQGGDSGPNTEAFF
TRBV11-1,TRBJ1-1,-,once,TGTGCCAGCAGCTTACCTCAGGGGTCGAACACTGAAGCTTTCTTT,CASSLPQGSNTEAFF
TRBV18,TRBJ2-2,-,-,TGTGCCAGCTCACCAACTAGGGTGGACACCGGGGAGCTGTTTTTT,CASSPTRVDTGELFF
TRBV5-6,TRBJ1-6,-,few,TGTGCCAGCAGCCCCGTTGGGAACTCACCCCTCCACTTT,CASSPVGNSPLHF